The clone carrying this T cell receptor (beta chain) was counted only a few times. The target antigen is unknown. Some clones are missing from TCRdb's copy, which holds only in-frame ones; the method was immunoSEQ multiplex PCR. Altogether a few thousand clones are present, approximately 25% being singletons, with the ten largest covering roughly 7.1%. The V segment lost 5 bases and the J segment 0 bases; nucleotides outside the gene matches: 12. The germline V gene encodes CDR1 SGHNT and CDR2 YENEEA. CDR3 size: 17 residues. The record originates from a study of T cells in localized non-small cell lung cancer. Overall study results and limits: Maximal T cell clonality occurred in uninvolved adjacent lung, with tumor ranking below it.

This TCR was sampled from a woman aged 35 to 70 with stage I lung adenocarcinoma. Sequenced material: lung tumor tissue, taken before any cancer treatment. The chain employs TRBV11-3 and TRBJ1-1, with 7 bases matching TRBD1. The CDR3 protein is CASSPILDRVLNTEAFF. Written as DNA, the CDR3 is TGTGCCAGCAGCCCGATTTTAGACAGGGTGTTGAACACTGAAGCTTTCTTT.